This entry concerns a single T cell receptor (beta chain). What it recognizes is unknown. The sample is drawn from a study of cytomegalovirus exposure and HLA in healthy donors. The PCR was carried out with 60 Vbeta primers and 13 Jbeta primers. Sequencing used immunoSEQ multiplex PCR; TCRdb keeps in-frame clones, though not all of them. Among about 160,000 clones, 80% to 90% were seen once, and the ten largest hold 0.77%. Study results and caveats: A later analysis, which compared TCR beta chains of equal frequency, found the HLA-associated ones more clonally expanded. Later work found that TCR association rates differed between HLA loci; DRB1 had the most and HLA-C the fewest. The authors excluded some V segments, including TRBV6-2 and TRBV6-3, as indistinguishable.

Losses at the gene ends were 0 bases for V and 3 bases for J; bases not matched to a gene: 3. CDR3 size: 15 residues. The germline V gene has CDR1 MNHNY and CDR2 SVGAGI (reference sequence). Sequencing used PBMCs. The V gene is TRBV6-6, the J gene TRBJ2-7; 9 positions match TRBD1. This receptor was obtained from a young woman in good health and CMV-seronegative. The CDR3, as DNA: TGTGCCAGCAGTTACTCTGCGGACAGGGGCTACGAGCAGTACTTC. Its protein is CASSYSADRGYEQYF.